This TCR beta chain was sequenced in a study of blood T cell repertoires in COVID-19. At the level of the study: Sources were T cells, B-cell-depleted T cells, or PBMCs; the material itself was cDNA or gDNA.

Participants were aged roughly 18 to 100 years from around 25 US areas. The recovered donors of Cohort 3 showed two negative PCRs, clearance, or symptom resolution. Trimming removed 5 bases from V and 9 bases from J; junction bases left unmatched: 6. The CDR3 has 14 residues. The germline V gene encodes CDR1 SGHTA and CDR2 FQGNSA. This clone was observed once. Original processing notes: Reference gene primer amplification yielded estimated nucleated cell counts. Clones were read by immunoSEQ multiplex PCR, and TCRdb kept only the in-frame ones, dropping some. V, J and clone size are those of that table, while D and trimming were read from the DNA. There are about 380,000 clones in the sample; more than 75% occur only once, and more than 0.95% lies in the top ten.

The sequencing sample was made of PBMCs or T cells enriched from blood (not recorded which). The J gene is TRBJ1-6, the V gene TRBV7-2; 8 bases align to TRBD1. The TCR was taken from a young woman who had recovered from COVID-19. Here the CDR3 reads CASSPRQGTSPLHF. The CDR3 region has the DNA TGTGCCAGCAGCCCACGACAGGGGACTTCACCCCTCCACTTT.